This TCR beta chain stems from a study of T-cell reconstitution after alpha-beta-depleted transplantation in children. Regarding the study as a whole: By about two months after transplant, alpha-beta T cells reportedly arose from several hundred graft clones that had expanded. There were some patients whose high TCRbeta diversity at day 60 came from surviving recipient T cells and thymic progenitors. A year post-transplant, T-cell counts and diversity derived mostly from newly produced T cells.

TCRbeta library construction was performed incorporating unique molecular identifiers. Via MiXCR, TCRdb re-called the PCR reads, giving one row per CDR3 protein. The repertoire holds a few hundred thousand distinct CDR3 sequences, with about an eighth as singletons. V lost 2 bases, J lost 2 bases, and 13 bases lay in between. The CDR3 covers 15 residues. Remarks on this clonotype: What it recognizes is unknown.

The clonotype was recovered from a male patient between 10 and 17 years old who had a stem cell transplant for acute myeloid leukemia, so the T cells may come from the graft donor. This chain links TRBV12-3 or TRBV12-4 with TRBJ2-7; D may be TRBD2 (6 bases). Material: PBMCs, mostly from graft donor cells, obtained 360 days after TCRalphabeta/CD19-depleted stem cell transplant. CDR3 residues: CASSLRGGPPYEQYF. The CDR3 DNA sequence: TGTGCCAGCAGTTTACGTGGAGGGCCTCCCTACGAGCAGTACTTC.